These T cell receptor beta chains were read from a single sample in a study of T cell responses to AZD1222 COVID-19 vaccine. Profiling relied on immunoSEQ multiplex PCR, and the TCRdb table lists in-frame clones only, not all of them. Altogether roughly 84,000 clones are present, roughly 87% being singletons, with the ten largest covering roughly 11%. Sequencing used peripheral blood, obtained 28 days after the second AZD1222 dose. The source of these receptors is an adult who received the AZD1222 COVID-19 vaccine. The CDR3 runs from the conserved cysteine through the conserved F or W. The D gene is left open where the match is weak.

CDR3aa | j_gene | d_gene | v_gene
CASSVRLQETQYF | TRBJ2-5 | - | TRBV25-1
CASRVQVAYEQYF | TRBJ2-7 | - | TRBV2
CASQTDLSNQPQHF | TRBJ1-5 | - | TRBV7-2
CASGPSGARNQPQHF | TRBJ1-5 | - | TRBV12-5
CASSPGGVRDTQYF | TRBJ2-3 | TRBD2 | TRBV5-5
CASGTGSTTIYF | TRBJ1-3 | TRBD1 | TRBV7-2
CASSGGQDLDEKLFF | TRBJ1-4 | TRBD1 | TRBV9
CASSPGFSYEQYF | TRBJ2-7 | - | TRBV14
CATSRRGNEKLFF | TRBJ1-4 | - | TRBV15
CASSVDWYSNQPQHF | TRBJ1-5 | - | TRBV9
CASSIDRDPYNEQFF | TRBJ2-1 | - | TRBV7-2
CASSQLGGDTEAFF | TRBJ1-1 | - | TRBV3-1/TRBV3-2
CSVEDGGYGYTF | TRBJ1-2 | - | TRBV29-1
CASSTGAGYTDTQYF | TRBJ2-3 | - | TRBV7-3
CASSQDPRIHSPLHF | TRBJ1-6 | - | TRBV3-1/TRBV3-2
CASSSTGEGTGELFF | TRBJ2-2 | - | TRBV28
CASRGEGQGLHEQYF | TRBJ2-7 | TRBD1 | TRBV6-5
CASSTRTGQNQPQHF | TRBJ1-5 | TRBD1 | TRBV2
CASSQGAVIPETQYF | TRBJ2-5 | - | TRBV23-1
CASSDAGAKNIQYF | TRBJ2-4 | - | TRBV25-1
CASSLAWQPSSGNTIYF | TRBJ1-3 | - | TRBV7-8
CASSRTSPPDTQYF | TRBJ2-3 | TRBD2 | TRBV28
CASSYSWGGSGNTIYF | TRBJ1-3 | - | TRBV6-5
CASSLGTGSFYEQYF | TRBJ2-7 | TRBD1 | TRBV7-2
CSASTPGGTDNQPQHF | TRBJ1-5 | TRBD1 | TRBV20-1
CASSLLHPGTGGVNSPLHF | TRBJ1-6 | TRBD1 | TRBV7-6
CASALGGFEDEQYF | TRBJ2-7 | - | TRBV7-2
CASSYRVNTEAFF | TRBJ1-1 | - | TRBV4-3
CASTGVAQPQHF | TRBJ1-5 | - | TRBV2
CASSERLTGLLDGYTF | TRBJ1-2 | TRBD1 | TRBV6-1
CASSYPPGANSPLHF | TRBJ1-6 | - | TRBV6-2/TRBV6-3
CASSHYHEQYF | TRBJ2-7 | - | TRBV3-1/TRBV3-2
CASSRLRGSYNEQFF | TRBJ2-1 | - | TRBV7-2
CASSPGGNYEQYF | TRBJ2-7 | - | TRBV18
CASSLSGTTTYNEQFF | TRBJ2-1 | TRBD2 | TRBV5-1
CASSLDGTGVAEAFF | TRBJ1-1 | TRBD1 | TRBV7-6
CASTLGTSSYEQYF | TRBJ2-7 | - | TRBV2
CASSYRGGGQPQHF | TRBJ1-5 | - | TRBV6-2/TRBV6-3
CASSEQGYGYTF | TRBJ1-2 | - | TRBV5-1
CASSNSAGGNNEQFF | TRBJ2-1 | TRBD2 | TRBV6-4
CSVEVQGNPLLNEQYF | TRBJ2-7 | - | TRBV29-1
CASSSYGGGFTEAFF | TRBJ1-1 | - | TRBV5-4
CASSRAVHRGPRDIQYF | TRBJ2-4 | TRBD1 | TRBV23-1
CASTSGGGDTQYF | TRBJ2-3 | TRBD2 | TRBV7-3